The TCR beta chain described here comes from a study of read filtering for tumor transcriptome and immune sequencing. The overall study: R-ISS stage counts were eight or nine for I, about 16 for II, 7 for III. RNA-seq yielded only about 85 to 1273 TCR reads, IR-seq about 4 to 10.27 million.

Germline trimming cut 10 bases from V and 4 bases from J; bases unmatched to any gene: 9. This CDR3 is built from 14 residues. This clonotype was counted ten times or more. Molecular barcoded adaptors covering alpha/delta and beta/gamma chains were used on 400 to 450 ng RNA. One entry per CDR3 protein results from TCRdb running MiXCR on the reads. The sample carries nearly 60,000 distinct CDR3 sequences, roughly an eighth recorded once. The rearrangement joins TRBV12-3 or TRBV12-4 to TRBJ2-2; 7 bases are a match to TRBD2. Material: a population of CD138-negative cells sorted from bone marrow. The source is a donor aged 40 or older with multiple myeloma. CDR3 coding DNA: TGTGCCACGCGGGAGCAGACATCCACCGGGGAGCTGTTTTTT. Amino acid sequence: CATREQTSTGELFF.